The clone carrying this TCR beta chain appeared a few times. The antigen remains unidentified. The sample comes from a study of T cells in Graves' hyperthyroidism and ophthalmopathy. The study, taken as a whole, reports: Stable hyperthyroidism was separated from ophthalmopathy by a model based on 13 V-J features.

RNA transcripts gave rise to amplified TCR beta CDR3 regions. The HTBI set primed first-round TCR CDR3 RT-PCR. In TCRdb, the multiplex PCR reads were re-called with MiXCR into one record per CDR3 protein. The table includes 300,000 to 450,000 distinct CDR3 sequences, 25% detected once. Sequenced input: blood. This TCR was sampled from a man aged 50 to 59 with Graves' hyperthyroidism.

The CDR3 nucleotides read TGTGCCAGCACGGGACTAGCGGACACCGGGGAGCTGTTTTTT. This encodes CASTGLADTGELFF. V usage is TRBV6-1 and J usage is TRBJ2-2; 11 nucleotides agree with TRBD2. The CDR3 is made up of 14 amino acids. Trimming cost V 7 bases and J 3 bases; bases outside gene matches: 1. In germline, CDR1 is MNHNS, CDR2 SASEGT.